The clone carrying this T cell receptor (beta chain) appeared once. What it binds is not known. CDR3 length equals 18 residues. Germline lookup yields CDR1 MNHEY and CDR2 SVGAGI. V lost 4 bases, J lost 5 bases, and 23 bases lay in between. One entry per CDR3 protein results from TCRdb running MiXCR on the reads. Here the sample spans approximately 240,000 distinct CDR3 sequences, 10% to 15% being singletons. These data belong to a study of T cell repertoires in cytomegalovirus infection. For the study at large: Carrying CMV and the relevant HLA type showed in public TCR beta signatures. Whole-study results and caveats: Individuals carrying CMV plus the relevant HLA were identified by cumulative frequency of public TCR beta families. Dominating the ex vivo response were HLA-C-restricted CMV-specific TCR beta clonotypes.

This chain joins TRBV6-5 and TRBJ2-2; perhaps TRBD1 as D (6 bases). This receptor was identified in a human donor in good health (CMV status not recorded). Some clones in this sample may be carry-over from other donors' samples. Material for sequencing was PBMCs. This CDR3 is CASSSLEGHVRGTGELFF. The CDR3 DNA reads TGTGCCAGCAGTTCATTAGAGGGACACGTGAGAGGGACCGGGGAGCTGTTTTTT.